This T cell receptor (beta chain) was obtained from a study of neoadjuvant nivolumab and ipilimumab in lung cancer. Study-level information: Nivolumab 3 mg/kg was given days 1, 15 and 29, plus ipilimumab 1 mg/kg day 1 in combination.

V lost 5 bases to trimming and J lost 8 bases, with 9 bases between them. The CDR3 is 11 amino acids. CDR1 is SNHLY, CDR2 FYNNEI, per germline. Assay: immunoSEQ multiplex PCR; the TCRdb copy retains only in-frame clones and omits some. The repertoire holds roughly 30,000 clones, with 90% as singletons. As concerns this clone: Its antigen is undetermined.

Points from the study as a whole: Resected tumors had greater TCR richness and clonality than uninvolved lung. A small number of samples were TCR sequenced. Only a single major-pathologic-response sample was available for clonality analysis.

Here the sequenced sample was peripheral blood, taken after neoadjuvant nivolumab, alone or with ipilimumab, at or shortly before surgery. The sequence was collected from an adult with non-small cell lung cancer. The chain has TRBV2 and TRBJ1-2; the D is unclear. For the CDR3, the DNA is TGTGCCAGCAGTTGGGCCAGCGGCTACACCTTC. This sequence encodes CASSWASGYTF. Filled out from reference TRBV2 and TRBJ1-2, the complete variable domain reads EPEVTQTPSHQVTQMGQEVILRCVPISNHLYFYWYRQILGQKVEFLVSFYNNEISEKSEIFDDQFSVERPDGSNFTLKIRSTKLEDSAMYFCASSWASGYTFGSGTRLTVV.